This passage covers 3 T cell receptor beta chains from one sample sequenced in a study of response to subunit inactivated influenza vaccine. TCRdb re-analysed the RT-PCR reads in MiXCR, keeping a single row per CDR3 protein. The table lists around 580,000 distinct CDR3 sequences, less than 15% of them singletons, with approximately 10% in the top ten. The starting material was PBMCs from blood, obtained about 13 days after vaccination. The receptor set was obtained from a man aged 50-59 years who received an inactivated influenza vaccine.

The chain uses TRBV5-6 and TRBJ2-2, with TRBD1 as a possible D gene (7 bases). The CDR3 totals 14 residues. The germline V gene encodes CDR1 SGHDT and CDR2 YYEEEE. The V gene lost 1 base and the J gene lost 8 bases, with 12 bases spanning the gap. CDR3 sequence (DNA): TGTGCCAGCAGCTTGTCGACAGGGACTGGGGAGCTGTTTTTT. Its protein is CASSLSTGTGELFF.

This clonotype came up many times. This chain joins TRBV28 and TRBJ1-1; D is ambiguous. Germline-derived CDR1 and CDR2 are MDHEN and SYDVKM. This CDR3 has 14 amino acids. V lost 1 base and J lost 0, with 6 bases in between. The CDR3 nucleotides read TGTGCCAGCAGTTTATCAACAGTGAACACTGAAGCTTTCTTT. It is translated as CASSLSTVNTEAFF.

The V gene is TRBV20-1, the J gene TRBJ2-7, with a weak D call TRBD2 (5 bases). Trimming removed 3 bases from V and 5 bases from J, with 14 bases in between. CDR1 is DFQATT and CDR2 is SNEGSKA in the germline V gene (reference sequence). This CDR3 has 13 amino acids. The chain's CDR3 is CSARNRGIDEQYF. Written as DNA, the CDR3 is TGCAGTGCTAGGAACCGGGGAATAGACGAGCAGTACTTC.